This passage covers 32 T cell receptor beta chains from one sample sequenced in a study of human T cells and chemical hapten exposure. TCRdb fed the RACE reads into MiXCR, producing one record per CDR3 protein. The sample shows roughly 24,000 distinct CDR3 sequences, 8% to 10% of them seen only once. The time point here: patch test 2, 6 weeks after DPC sensitization. Stated treatment: therapeutic diphenylcyclopropenone sensitization with weekly scalp DPC. Material: whole blood, obtained in connection with sensitization to the hapten diphenylcyclopropenone (DPC). The receptor source for this set is a man aged 25-45 years with alopecia areata. Some clones in this sample may be carry-over from other donors' samples.

This clonotype was detected many times. The rearrangement links TRBV7-9 to TRBJ2-4; 8 nucleotides line up with TRBD1. The CDR3 is 14 residues long. CDR1 and CDR2 from the germline V gene are SEHNR and FQNEAQ (reference sequence). The trim removed 4 bases at V and 6 bases at J, leaving 5 bases unmatched. CDR3 bases: TGTGCCAGCAGCTCCCGACAGGGGACAAACATTCAGTACTTC. Protein product: CASSSRQGTNIQYF.

In this sample, this clonotype turned up many times. The rearrangement links TRBV24-1 to TRBJ2-1; TRBD2 matches at 9 bases. CDR1 and CDR2 from the germline V gene are KGHDR and SFDVKD. The CDR3 runs to 14 residues. V lost 8 bases, J lost 9 bases, and 10 bases stayed unmatched. The CDR3 region has the DNA TGTGCCACCAAGACTAGCGGTTCTGAGGGTGAGCAGTTCTTC. Its translation is CATKTSGSEGEQFF.

The rearrangement links TRBV29-1 to TRBJ2-2; unclear D gene. The length of the CDR3 is 13 residues. Germline V gene sequence: CDR1 SQVTM, CDR2 ANQGSEA. V shed 7 bases and J shed 1 base, with 10 bases lying between them. For the CDR3, the DNA is TGCAGCGCTGCTGACGTGAACACCGGGGAGCTGTTTTTT. Protein product: CSAADVNTGELFF.

There are many counts of this clonotype. The junction departs from the called germline gene at one end, perhaps through a read error. The CDR3 loop reads CASSLQGGGRSWGF. The DNA for the CDR3 is TGTGCCAGCAGCCTCCAAGGAGGGGGCAGATCTTGGGGCTTT. The chain couples TRBV3-1 to TRBJ1-1; 7 bases line up with TRBD1. The CDR3 covers 14 residues. Germline CDR1 is LGHDT and CDR2 is YNNKEL (reference sequence). Drawing the rest from reference TRBV3-1 and TRBJ1-1, the complete variable domain is DTAVSQTPKYLVTQMGNDKSIKCEQNLGHDTMYWYKQDSKKFLKIMFSYNNKELIINETVPNRFSPKSPDKAHLNLHINSLELGDSAVYFCASSLQGGGRSWGFGQGTRLTVV.

This clonotype showed up just a few times. The chain is built from TRBV7-6 and TRBJ2-5; 7 nucleotides line up with TRBD1. The CDR3 is 16 amino acids. The germline V gene has CDR1 SGHVS and CDR2 FNYEAQ. J was trimmed by 1 base and V by 2 bases; bases with no gene match: 7. For the CDR3, the DNA is TGTGCCAGCAGCTTAAACCCAAGGGGGCCCCAAGAGACCCAGTACTTC. Its protein product is CASSLNPRGPQETQYF.

At least ten counts were recorded for this clonotype. The chain carries TRBV5-8 and TRBJ1-1; a weak D match, TRBD1 (5 bases). CDR1 is SGHTS and CDR2 is YDEGEE in the germline V gene. Trimming removed 7 bases at V and 4 bases at J, with 23 bases between. The CDR3 loop spans 16 amino acids. CDR3 residues: CASGGTRAAGITEAFF. CDR3 coding DNA: TGTGCCAGCGGGGGGACTAGGGCGGCCGGGATCACTGAAGCTTTCTTT.

By proportion, this clonotype is medium-sized. The chain recombines TRBV6-5 with TRBJ2-3; D is unresolved. CDR1 MNHEY and CDR2 SVGAGI come from the germline V gene. Between the trimmed V and J ends, which lost 6 bases and 3 bases, there was a span of 13 bases. This CDR3 contains 14 residues. CDR3 bases: TGTGCCAGCAGCCGGACCTTAAGAACAGATACGCAGTATTTT. Amino acids: CASSRTLRTDTQYF.

This clonotype was detected only a few times. The genes are TRBV4-1 and TRBJ2-2; 12 nucleotides align to TRBD1. Germline V gives CDR1 MGHRA, CDR2 YSYEKL. The CDR3 has 17 residues. The V gene end was trimmed by 0 bases and the J gene end by 3 bases; junction bases not matched to a gene: 2. CDR3 sequence (DNA): TGCGCCAGCAGCCAAGAGGGGACAGGGGGCTACACCGGGGAGCTGTTTTTT. This gives the protein CASSQEGTGGYTGELFF.

This clonotype has a count of ten or more. The genes are TRBV7-2 and TRBJ1-4, with D tentatively TRBD1 (6 bases). Germline V CDR1 and CDR2: SGHTA, FQGNSA. V lost 5 bases, J lost 5 bases, and 18 bases lay in between. The CDR3 totals 16 residues. CDR3 sequence reads: CASSPTRGGSNEKLFF. The CDR3 region has the DNA TGTGCCAGCAGCCCCACCCGCGGGGGCTCAAATGAAAAACTGTTTTTT.

This clonotype occurred a few times. The chain combines TRBV7-2 with TRBJ1-1, with D maybe TRBD1 (6 bases). CDR3 length equals 14 residues. Germline V gives CDR1 SGHTA, CDR2 FQGNSA. The V and J ends lost 4 bases and 4 bases respectively, with 13 bases between them. The DNA of the CDR3 is TGTGCCAGCAGCTCCCAGGGGTGGGGCACTGAAGCTTTCTTT. As protein: CASSSQGWGTEAFF.

This clonotype was counted many times. The chain combines TRBV18 with TRBJ2-1; TRBD2 matches 14 bases. The CDR3 consists of 16 residues. Trimming removed 0 bases from V and 9 bases from J; junction bases left unmatched: 4. Germline V CDR1 and CDR2: KGHSH, LQKENI. The CDR3 coding sequence is TGTGCCAGCTCACCACCGACTAGCGGGGGGGCGCGTGAGCAGTTCTTC. The encoded protein is CASSPPTSGGAREQFF.

This clonotype has ten or more counts. The chain links TRBV13 to TRBJ2-7; 7 bases are a match to TRBD1. With V trimmed by 5 bases and J by 2 bases, 9 bases remained unmatched. Germline CDR1 is PRHDT and CDR2 is FYEKMQ (reference sequence). The CDR3 covers 15 residues. CDR3 residues: CASSPDRVRAYEQYF. In DNA form, the CDR3 reads TGTGCCAGCAGCCCCGACAGGGTAAGGGCCTACGAGCAGTACTTC.

This clonotype was seen a few times. The chain has TRBV29-1 and TRBJ2-7; D perhaps matches TRBD2 (5 bases). Per germline, CDR1 SQVTM and CDR2 ANQGSEA. With 2 bases removed from V and 2 bases from J, the gap between germline ends came to 13 bases. The CDR3 extends over 14 amino acids. The CDR3 spells CSVERAGLAYEQYF. In nucleotides, the CDR3 is TGCAGCGTTGAAAGGGCGGGCCTCGCCTACGAGCAGTACTTC.

This clonotype was seen more than once but under ten times. V is TRBV18 and J is TRBJ2-7, with TRBD2 matching over 7 bases. The junction had 7 bases not matched to a gene; V was cut back by 2 bases and J by 3 bases. The germline V gene has CDR1 KGHSH and CDR2 LQKENI. The CDR3 consists of 15 residues. The CDR3 nucleotides read TGTGCCAGCTCACCAAGTAGCGGGCCCGACTACGAGCAGTACTTC. Translated, it gives CASSPSSGPDYEQYF.

This clonotype was seen many times. The chain has TRBV18 and TRBJ1-5; D remains unclear. The germline V gene has CDR1 KGHSH and CDR2 LQKENI. The V gene lost 3 bases and the J gene lost 3 bases, with 3 bases spanning the gap. The CDR3 extends over 12 amino acids. The CDR3 DNA is TGTGCCAGCTCACCGACCAATCAGCCCCAGCATTTT. This encodes CASSPTNQPQHF.

In this sample, this clonotype turned up many times. The rearrangement joins TRBV5-1 to TRBJ2-3, with 9 bases identical to TRBD1. Germline CDR1 reads SGHRS; CDR2 reads YFSETQ. This CDR3 contains 15 residues. The junction had 5 bases not matched to a gene; V was cut back by 2 bases and J by 4 bases. The CDR3 DNA follows: TGCGCCAGCAGCTTAACAGGGGGCAGCGCAGATACGCAGTATTTT. Its translation: CASSLTGGSADTQYF.

This clonotype came up many times. This chain connects TRBV20-1 to TRBJ1-5; D gene unclear. The CDR3 covers 14 residues. CDR1 and CDR2 (germline): DFQATT, SNEGSKA (reference sequence). Trimming removed 5 bases at V and 1 base at J, with 12 bases between. CDR3 protein: CSALQDGSNQPQHF. CDR3 DNA sequence: TGCAGTGCTTTACAAGACGGCAGCAATCAGCCCCAGCATTTT.

Concerning this clonotype: Just one base apart from a much larger clone, this may be a read error. Lacking the conserved final phenylalanine or tryptophan, this CDR3 likely reflects a read error. No DNA is shown, since the ends of the CDR3 on it are uncertain; the CDR3 is the one TCRdb lists. The V gene is TRBV2, the J gene TRBJ2-5. CDR1 is SNHLY, CDR2 FYNNEI, per germline. The CDR3 sequence runs 10 residues, both termini included. The CDR3 sequence is CASTLSRMEV.

This clonotype was detected ten times or more. V is TRBV12-3 or TRBV12-4 and J is TRBJ1-1; the D gene is possibly TRBD1 (5 bases). The CDR3 loop spans 13 amino acids. V was cut by 7 bases and J by 0 bases, with 9 bases left in between. CDR3 nucleotide sequence: TGTGCCAGCACCTCAGGGCTGAACACTGAAGCTTTCTTT. It is translated as CASTSGLNTEAFF.

This clonotype was counted many times. This chain links TRBV7-6 with TRBJ2-1; no reliable D call. This CDR3 is 12 amino acids long. V shed 5 bases and J shed 9 bases, with 11 bases lying between them. Germline V gene data show CDR1 as SGHVS and CDR2 as FNYEAQ. The CDR3 reads CASSLTRSEQFF. Here the CDR3 DNA reads TGTGCCAGCAGCCTCACGCGGAGTGAGCAGTTCTTC.

A few counts support this clonotype. The rearrangement uses TRBV10-2 and TRBJ1-5; tentatively, D is TRBD1 (5 bases). The length of the CDR3 is 13 residues. CDR1 and CDR2 (germline): WSHSY, SAAADI. V was clipped by 6 bases and J by 1 base, with 7 bases between them. The CDR3 sequence: CASRRDSNQPQHF. The DNA of the CDR3 is TGCGCCAGCAGACGGGACAGCAATCAGCCCCAGCATTTT.

There are a few counts of this clonotype. The CDR3 protein is CATSEGISYEQYF. The DNA of the CDR3 is TGTGCCACCAGTGAAGGAATTTCCTACGAGCAGTACTTC. The chain is built from TRBV24-1 and TRBJ2-7; D unresolved. The V and J ends lost 4 bases and 1 base respectively, with 7 bases between them. Germline values: CDR1 KGHDR, CDR2 SFDVKD. CDR3 length: 13 amino acids.

V and J are TRBV30 and TRBJ2-2, with D tentatively TRBD2 (6 bases). The CDR3 totals 16 residues. V was shortened by 3 bases and J by 6 bases, with 20 bases between the two germline ends. The germline V gene encodes CDR1 GTSNPN and CDR2 SVGIG (reference sequence). The DNA of the CDR3 is TGTGCCTGGAGCCGTCCCGGGAGTACTTCGGCCGGGGAGCTGTTTTTT. This gives the protein CAWSRPGSTSAGELFF.

The J gene is TRBJ2-3, the V gene TRBV12-3 or TRBV12-4; the match to TRBD2 covers 15 bases. The junction had 15 bases not matched to a gene; V was cut back by 5 bases and J by 3 bases. This CDR3 spans 20 amino acids. CDR3 DNA sequence: TGTGCCAGCAGTACGAGAGGACTAGCGGGGGGGCTTGTTTGGACAGATACGCAGTATTTT. As protein: CASSTRGLAGGLVWTDTQYF.

The chain couples TRBV6-2 or TRBV6-3 to TRBJ1-1, with D perhaps matching TRBD1 (5 bases). Per germline, CDR1 MNHEY and CDR2 SVGEGT. The CDR3 has 12 amino acids. The V gene lost 6 bases and the J gene lost 4 bases, with 9 bases spanning the gap. CDR3 sequence: CASRGPGTEAFF. For the CDR3, the DNA is TGTGCCAGCAGGGGGCCAGGCACTGAAGCTTTCTTT.

This clonotype was observed at least ten times. V gene TRBV12-5 combines with J gene TRBJ2-2, with 13 bases that match TRBD2. CDR1 LGHNT and CDR2 FRNRAP come from the germline V gene. The CDR3 runs 20 residues. Trimming cost V 7 bases and J 2 bases; bases outside gene matches: 16. The CDR3 DNA is TGTGCTAGTGCCTTATCGACTAGCGGGGGGTCAAAATTTAACACCGGGGAGCTGTTTTTT. This gives the protein CASALSTSGGSKFNTGELFF.

J is TRBJ2-7 and V is TRBV12-3 or TRBV12-4; D could derive from TRBD1 or TRBD2 (6 bases each). Trimming removed 6 bases from V and 4 bases from J, with 16 bases in between. The CDR3 spans 14 residues. The CDR3 region is CASSFAGHRYEQYF. The DNA for the CDR3 is TGTGCCAGCAGCTTCGCGGGACATCGATACGAGCAGTACTTC.

This clonotype was observed at least ten times. This chain joins TRBV10-2 and TRBJ1-1; a weak D match, TRBD1 (6 bases). The CDR3 is 13 amino acids. Trimming took off 6 bases at V and 2 bases at J, with 10 bases between the two ends. Germline CDR1 WSHSY, CDR2 SAAADI. Written as DNA, the CDR3 is TGCGCCAGCAGGACCGGGACAAACACTGAAGCTTTCTTT. Its translation: CASRTGTNTEAFF.

The gene calls are TRBV7-6 and TRBJ2-5; D unresolved. The V and J ends lost 3 bases and 1 base respectively, with 9 bases between them. Per the germline V gene, CDR1 is SGHVS and CDR2 is FNYEAQ. The CDR3 sequence is 14 residues long. DNA of the CDR3: TGTGCCAGCAGCTTGTCCAGGATCCAAGAGACCCAGTACTTC. Translated, it gives CASSLSRIQETQYF.

The J gene is TRBJ2-7, the V gene TRBV6-2 or TRBV6-3; 10 nucleotides match TRBD2. V trimming: 6 bases; J trimming: 3 bases; junction bases outside the gene matches: 8. CDR3 length: 15 residues. From germline, CDR1 is MNHEY and CDR2 SVGEGT. CDR3 protein: CASSQPGLARYEQYF. The CDR3 DNA is TGTGCCAGCAGCCAACCGGGACTAGCGCGCTACGAGCAGTACTTC.

The J gene is TRBJ2-5, the V gene TRBV13; 7 bases align to TRBD2. V lost 2 bases and J lost 1; bases outside the gene matches: 7. Germline lookup yields CDR1 PRHDT and CDR2 FYEKMQ (reference sequence). The CDR3 consists of 16 residues. Written as DNA, the CDR3 is TGTGCCAGCAGCTTACGGCGGGGGTTAAGCCAAGAGACCCAGTACTTC. Its protein is CASSLRRGLSQETQYF.

V and J are TRBV11-2 and TRBJ2-2; 9 positions agree with TRBD1. This CDR3 is 16 amino acids long. Germline V CDR1 and CDR2: SGHAT, FQNNGV. The V gene end was trimmed by 4 bases and the J gene end by 3 bases; junction bases not matched to a gene: 6. This chain's CDR3 is CASSYSGTGYTGELFF. The CDR3, as DNA: TGTGCCAGCAGCTACTCCGGGACAGGGTACACCGGGGAGCTGTTTTTT.